This TCR beta chain was sequenced during a study of shared clonotypes between healthy human individuals. Study results and caveats: Naive subsets, compared against memory subsets, generally had larger estimated richness values.

This CDR3 comprises 17 residues. The germline V gene encodes CDR1 LNHDA and CDR2 SQIVND (reference sequence). V gave up 3 bases and J gave up 0 bases, with 18 bases separating them. Assay runs were performed at deep level. Sequenced by immunoSEQ multiplex PCR; TCRdb stores in-frame clones only, minus some. The sample has some 2.4 million clones, roughly 93% seen once. Regarding this clone: The antigen is unknown.

Sequenced material: naive CD4+ T cells from PBMCs. The subset here: CD45RA+ positively selected. This chain uses TRBV19 with TRBJ2-7; maybe TRBD2 (6 bases). This sequence originates from a young man in good health. Some clones in this sample may be carry-over from other donors' samples. The CDR3 bases are TGTGCCAGTAGTATCTTCTTCCGGGAGACCTCCTCCTACGAGCAGTACTTC. This sequence encodes CASSIFFRETSSYEQYF. The variable domain in full, with the rest retrieved from reference TRBV19 and TRBJ2-7, is DGGITQSPKYLFRKEGQNVTLSCEQNLNHDAMYWYRQDPGQGLRLIYYSQIVNDFQKGDIAEGYSVSREKKESFPLTVTSAQKNPTAFYLCASSIFFRETSSYEQYFGPGTRLTVT.